The entry below describes one TCR beta chain. TCRdb ran MiXCR on the 5' RACE reads and lists one entry per CDR3 protein. The sample yields 350,000 to 500,000 distinct CDR3 sequences, approximately 18% seen once. This sample was included in a study of T-cell memory formation after mild COVID-19. CDR1 SNHLY and CDR2 FYNNEI come from the germline V gene. CDR3 size: 13 residues. V lost 8 bases to trimming and J lost 4 bases, with 14 bases between them. This TCR derives from a man aged 18 to 35 who had mild COVID-19 (a few samples of this study predate the infection). Cell type and time point are not known. Sample: PBMCs or a T cell subset sorted from them (not recorded which). V usage is TRBV2 and J usage is TRBJ1-2; unclear D gene. The CDR3 here is CASLREFIYGYTF. CDR3 in DNA: TGTGCCAGCCTGAGGGAGTTCATCTATGGCTACACCTTC.